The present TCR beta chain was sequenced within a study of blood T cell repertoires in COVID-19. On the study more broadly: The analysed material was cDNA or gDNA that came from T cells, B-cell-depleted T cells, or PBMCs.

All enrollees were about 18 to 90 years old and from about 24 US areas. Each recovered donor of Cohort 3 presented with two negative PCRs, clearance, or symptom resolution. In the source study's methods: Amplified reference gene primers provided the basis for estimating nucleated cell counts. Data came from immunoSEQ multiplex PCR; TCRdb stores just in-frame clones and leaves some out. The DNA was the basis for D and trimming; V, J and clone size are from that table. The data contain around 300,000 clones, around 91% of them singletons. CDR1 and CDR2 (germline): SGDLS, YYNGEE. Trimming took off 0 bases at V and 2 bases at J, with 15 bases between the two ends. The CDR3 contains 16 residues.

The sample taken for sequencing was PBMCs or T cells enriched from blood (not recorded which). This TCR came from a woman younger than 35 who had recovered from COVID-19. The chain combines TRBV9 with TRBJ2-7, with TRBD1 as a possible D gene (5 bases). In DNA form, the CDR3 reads TGTGCCAGCAGCGTAGGTGGGGCAGGTGTAGCCTACGAGCAGTACTTC. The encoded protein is CASSVGGAGVAYEQYF.